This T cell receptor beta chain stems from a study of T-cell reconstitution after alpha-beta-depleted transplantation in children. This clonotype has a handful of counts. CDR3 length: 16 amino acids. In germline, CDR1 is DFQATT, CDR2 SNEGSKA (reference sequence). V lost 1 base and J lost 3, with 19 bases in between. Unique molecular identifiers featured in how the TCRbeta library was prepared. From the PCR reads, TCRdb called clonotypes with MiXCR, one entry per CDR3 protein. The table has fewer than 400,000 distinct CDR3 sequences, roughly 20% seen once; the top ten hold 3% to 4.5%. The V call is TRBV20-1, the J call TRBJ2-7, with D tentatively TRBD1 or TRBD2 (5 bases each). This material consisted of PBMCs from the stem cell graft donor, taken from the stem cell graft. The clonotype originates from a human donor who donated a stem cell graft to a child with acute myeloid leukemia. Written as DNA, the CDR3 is TGCAGTGCTAGAGGAGGGGTAGGGGTCCCACTCTACGAGCAGTACTTC. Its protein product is CSARGGVGVPLYEQYF.